This T cell receptor beta chain originates from a study of glioma-infiltrating T cells after dendritic cell vaccination. General study results and limits: TCR clonality showed no direct relationship with survival.

Concerning this clone: No antigen is known for it.

Generated by immunoSEQ multiplex PCR, the TCRdb table keeps only in-frame clones and is missing some. The sample includes 30,000 to 40,000 clones, approximately 84% of them seen just once. Germline V gene data show CDR1 as SGHTA and CDR2 as FQGNSA. V was pared by 1 base and J by 4 bases, with 3 bases of the junction left unmatched. The CDR3 is 15 residues long. V gene TRBV7-2 combines with J gene TRBJ2-3; TRBD2 matches 9 bases. This sequence was found in a human donor with glioblastoma. Source: blood, taken before dendritic cell vaccination. CDR3 in amino acids: CASSLVGGGADTQYF. DNA of the CDR3: TGTGCCAGCAGCTTAGTTGGCGGGGGGGCAGATACGCAGTATTTT.